This T cell receptor beta chain is drawn from a study of neoadjuvant anti-PD-1 for oral cavity cancer. Study findings and constraints: Higher pretreatment Treg/Th17 ratios tracked higher pretreatment blood clonality. Each response group had just a few patients in TCR analyses.

Concerning this clone: Its target is not known.

Assay used: immunoSEQ multiplex PCR; TCRdb lists only in-frame clones, some missing. The sample lists fewer than 25,000 clones, 40% to 45% occurring once. Germline V gene lookup returns CDR1 SQVTM and CDR2 ANQGSEA. The CDR3 covers 13 residues. Deletions cut 3 bases from V and 7 bases from J, with 15 bases between. The time point denotes: after neoadjuvant nivolumab, at surgical resection. Sequencing used tumor tissue, obtained after nivolumab (anti-PD-1) treatment. The source is a person aged 40 to 85 with oral cavity squamous cell carcinoma. This chain links TRBV29-1 with TRBJ2-5, with D possibly TRBD1 on 7 matching bases. In DNA form, the CDR3 reads TGCAGCGTTGATGGCGGGACAGTTGTGACCCAGTACTTC. Encoded protein: CSVDGGTVVTQYF.